This T cell receptor (beta chain) was observed in a study of cytomegalovirus exposure and HLA in healthy donors. Study results and limitations: Most CMV-associated TCR beta chains appeared HLA-restricted in a later analysis. Trimming of TCR beta V- and J-genes showed a link, identified in a later analysis, to a missense DCLRE1C variant. Later work associated roughly 15,000 TCR beta sequences with HLA alleles at 0.05 false discovery rate. Researchers reported in a later analysis that common viral pathogens appeared linked to several top clusters.

The PCR contained 60 Vbeta and 13 Jbeta primers. Data came from immunoSEQ multiplex PCR; TCRdb stores just in-frame clones and leaves some out. The sample holds about 59,000 clones; 65% to 75% are singletons and the top ten take under 8%. V shed 5 bases, J shed 10 bases, and the junction held 7 bases outside the gene matches. Germline values: CDR1 KGHSH, CDR2 LQKENI. The CDR3 totals 14 residues. In the case of this clone: Its specificity is unknown.

The sequenced material came from PBMCs. The chain joins TRBV18 to TRBJ1-6, with 8 bases fitting TRBD1. The TCR sequence derives from a man aged 25-45 years in good health and CMV-seropositive. The CDR3 DNA reads TGTGCCAGCTCATACGGGACAGGAGCGTCACCCCTCCACTTT. Amino acids: CASSYGTGASPLHF.